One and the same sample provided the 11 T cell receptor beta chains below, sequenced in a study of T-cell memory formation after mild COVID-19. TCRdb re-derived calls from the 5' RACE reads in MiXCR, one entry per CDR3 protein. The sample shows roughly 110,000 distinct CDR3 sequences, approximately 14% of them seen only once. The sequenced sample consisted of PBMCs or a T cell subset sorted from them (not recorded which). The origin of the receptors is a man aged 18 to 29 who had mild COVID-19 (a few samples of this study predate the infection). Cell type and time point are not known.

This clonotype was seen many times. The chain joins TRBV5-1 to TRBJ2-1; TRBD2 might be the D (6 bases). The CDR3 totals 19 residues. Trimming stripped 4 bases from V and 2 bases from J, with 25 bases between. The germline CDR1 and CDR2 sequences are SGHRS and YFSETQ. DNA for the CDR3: TGCGCCAGCAGCAGGGCCCTCGGGACTCACGATGGCCCCTACAATGAGCAGTTCTTC. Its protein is CASSRALGTHDGPYNEQFF.

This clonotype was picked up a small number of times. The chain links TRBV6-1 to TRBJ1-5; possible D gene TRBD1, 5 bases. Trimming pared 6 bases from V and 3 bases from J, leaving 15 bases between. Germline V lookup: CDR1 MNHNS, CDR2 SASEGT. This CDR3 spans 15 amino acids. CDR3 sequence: CASSARGGLNQPQHF. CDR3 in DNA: TGTGCCAGCAGCGCTAGGGGAGGTCTCAATCAGCCCCAGCATTTT.

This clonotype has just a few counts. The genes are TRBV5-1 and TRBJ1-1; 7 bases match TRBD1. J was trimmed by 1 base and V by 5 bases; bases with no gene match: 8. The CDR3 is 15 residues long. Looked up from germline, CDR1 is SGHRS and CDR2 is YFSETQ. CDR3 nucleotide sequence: TGCGCCAGCAGTCCCCAGGGGGTGACGAACACTGAAGCTTTCTTT. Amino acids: CASSPQGVTNTEAFF.

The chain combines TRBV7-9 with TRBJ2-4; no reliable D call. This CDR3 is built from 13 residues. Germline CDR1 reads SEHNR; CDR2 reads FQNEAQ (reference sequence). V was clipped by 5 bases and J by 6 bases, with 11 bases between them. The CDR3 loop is CASSPTDVNIQYF. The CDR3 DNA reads TGTGCCAGCAGCCCGACGGACGTAAACATTCAGTACTTC. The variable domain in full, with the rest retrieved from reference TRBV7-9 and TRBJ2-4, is DTGVSQNPRHKITKRGQNVTFRCDPISEHNRLYWYRQTLGQGPEFLTYFQNEAQLEKSRLLSDRFSAERPKGSFSTLEIQRTEQGDSAMYLCASSPTDVNIQYFGAGTRLSVL.

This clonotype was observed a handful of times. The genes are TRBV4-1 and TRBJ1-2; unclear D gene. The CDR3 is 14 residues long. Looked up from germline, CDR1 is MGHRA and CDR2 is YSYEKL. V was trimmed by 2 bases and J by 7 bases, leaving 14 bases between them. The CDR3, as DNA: TGCGCCAGCAGCCAACACGGGGAAGGCAGTGGCTACACCTTC. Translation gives CASSQHGEGSGYTF.

The CDR3 region has the DNA TGCAGTGCCCGCCCCAACCCGCAGTCTGGAAACACCATATATTTT. It translates to CSARPNPQSGNTIYF. This chain joins TRBV20-1 and TRBJ1-3; D gene uncertain. V lost 6 bases and J lost 1, with 16 bases in between. The CDR3 runs 15 residues. CDR1 is DFQATT and CDR2 is SNEGSKA in the germline V gene (reference sequence).

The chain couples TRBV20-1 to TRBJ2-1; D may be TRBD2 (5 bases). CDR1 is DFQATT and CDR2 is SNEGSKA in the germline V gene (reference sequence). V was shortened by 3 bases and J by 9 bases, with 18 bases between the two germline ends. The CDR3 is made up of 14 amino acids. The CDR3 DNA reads TGCAGTGCTAGTTGGGGAGCTGCCTCGGGTGAGCAGTTCTTC. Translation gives CSASWGAASGEQFF.

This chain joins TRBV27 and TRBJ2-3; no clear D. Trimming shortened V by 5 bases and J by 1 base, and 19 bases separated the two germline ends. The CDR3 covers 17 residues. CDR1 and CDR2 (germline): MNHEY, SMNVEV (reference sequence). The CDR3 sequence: CASSPIDSLEGTDTQYF. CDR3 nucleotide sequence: TGTGCCAGCAGTCCCATCGACTCGCTTGAAGGCACAGATACGCAGTATTTT.

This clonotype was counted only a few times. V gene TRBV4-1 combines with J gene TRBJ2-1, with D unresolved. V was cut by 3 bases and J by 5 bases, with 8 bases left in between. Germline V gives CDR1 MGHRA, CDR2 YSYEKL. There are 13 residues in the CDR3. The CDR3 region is CASSHPVDNEQFF. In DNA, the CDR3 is TGCGCCAGCAGCCACCCGGTTGACAATGAGCAGTTCTTC.

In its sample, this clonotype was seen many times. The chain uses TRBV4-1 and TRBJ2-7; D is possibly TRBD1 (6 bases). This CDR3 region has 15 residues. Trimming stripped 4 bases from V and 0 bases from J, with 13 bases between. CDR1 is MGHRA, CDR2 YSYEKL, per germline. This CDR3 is CASSPTTGTSYEQYF. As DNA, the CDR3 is TGCGCCAGCAGCCCTACCACAGGGACCTCCTACGAGCAGTACTTC.

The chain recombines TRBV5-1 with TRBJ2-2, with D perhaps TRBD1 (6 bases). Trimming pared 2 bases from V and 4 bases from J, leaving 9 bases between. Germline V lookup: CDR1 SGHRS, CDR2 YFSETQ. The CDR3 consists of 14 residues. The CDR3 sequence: CASSLTGRTGELFF. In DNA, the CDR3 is TGCGCCAGCAGCTTAACAGGGCGCACCGGGGAGCTGTTTTTT.